A single T cell receptor (beta chain) is shown here with its context. The antigen is undetermined. The donors belonged to the approximately 130-subject validation cohort, separate from the roughly 710-subject first cohort. This sample stems from a study of cytomegalovirus exposure and HLA in healthy donors. Whole-study results and caveats: In vitro assays verified that a few CMV-associated chains recognized CMV antigens specifically.

Measured with immunoSEQ multiplex PCR; TCRdb has only the in-frame clones, and not every one. The table has fewer than 200,000 clones, around nine tenths seen once. V trimming: 7 bases; J trimming: 6 bases; junction bases outside the gene matches: 14. CDR1 and CDR2 (germline): SQVTM, ANQGSEA. This CDR3 has 14 residues. Source material: PBMCs. The receptor was derived from a woman under 30 in good health and CMV-seronegative. This rearrangement joins TRBV29-1 to TRBJ2-7; 8 positions match TRBD1. The CDR3 region is CSGRFTGGVGEQYF. CDR3 in DNA: TGCAGCGGGAGATTTACAGGGGGTGTAGGCGAGCAGTACTTC.